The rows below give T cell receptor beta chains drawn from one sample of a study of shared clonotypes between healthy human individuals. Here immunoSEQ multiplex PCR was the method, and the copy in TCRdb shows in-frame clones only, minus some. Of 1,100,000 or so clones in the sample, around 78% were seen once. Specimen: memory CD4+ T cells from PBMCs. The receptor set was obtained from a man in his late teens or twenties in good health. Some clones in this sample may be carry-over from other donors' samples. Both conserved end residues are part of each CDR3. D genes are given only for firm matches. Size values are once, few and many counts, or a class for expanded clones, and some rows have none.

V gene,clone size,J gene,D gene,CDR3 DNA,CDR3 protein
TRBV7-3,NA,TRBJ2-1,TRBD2,TGTGCCAGCAGCTTCGGCGGGAGGTTCAATGAGCAGTTCTTC,CASSFGGRFNEQFF
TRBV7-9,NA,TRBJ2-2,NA,TGTGCCAGCAGCCCACCAGGGGTGGGTGTCGGGGAGCTGTTTTTT,CASSPPGVGVGELFF
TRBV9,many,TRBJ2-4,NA,TGTGCCAGCAGCCCAGGAGGGGGGCGCAGGGCCAAAAACATTCAGTACTTC,CASSPGGGRRAKNIQYF
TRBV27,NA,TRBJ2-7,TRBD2,TGTGCCAGCAGTTTAGGTGGGAGGGGTAACGAGCAGTACTTC,CASSLGGRGNEQYF
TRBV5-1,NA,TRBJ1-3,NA,TGCGCCAGCAGCTTGGGTCCGGGGGGAAACACCATATATTTT,CASSLGPGGNTIYF
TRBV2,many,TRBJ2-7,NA,TGTGCCAGCAAAGGGGGGCGGCTCGAGTACTTC,CASKGGRLEYF
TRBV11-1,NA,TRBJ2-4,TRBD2,TGTGCCAGCAGCTTAGTAGCGGGAGCGGTAAACATTCAGTACTTC,CASSLVAGAVNIQYF
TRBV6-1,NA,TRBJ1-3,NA,TGTGCCAGCAGCCCATCTGGAAACACCATATATTTT,CASSPSGNTIYF
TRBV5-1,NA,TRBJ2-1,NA,TGCGCCAGCAGCCCCGCCCCAGACAATGAGCAGTTCTTC,CASSPAPDNEQFF
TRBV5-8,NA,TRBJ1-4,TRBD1,TGTGCCAGCAGCCTTAGGACAGGGTATGAAAAACTGTTTTTT,CASSLRTGYEKLFF
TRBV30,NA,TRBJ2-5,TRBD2,TGTGCCTGGAGTGCCGGGGGAGGGGTTGGGACCCAGTACTTC,CAWSAGGGVGTQYF
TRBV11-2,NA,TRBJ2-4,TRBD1,TGTGCCAGCAGCCCCGGGACAGATCCCAAAAACATTCAGTACTTC,CASSPGTDPKNIQYF
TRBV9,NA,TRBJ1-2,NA,TGTGCCAGCAGCGTAGCTCAGGGGCAGAGGAGCTACACCTTC,CASSVAQGQRSYTF
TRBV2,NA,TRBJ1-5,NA,TGTGCCAGCAGTGGCCTGTTAGTAAGCAATCAGCCCCAGCATTTT,CASSGLLVSNQPQHF
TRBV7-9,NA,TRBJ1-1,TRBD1,TGTGCCAGCAGCAGCGACAGGGCCGATCACACTGAAGCTTTCTTT,CASSSDRADHTEAFF
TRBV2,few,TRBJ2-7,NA,TGTGCCAGCAGTGGTCAGGGGTACGAGCAGTACTTC,CASSGQGYEQYF
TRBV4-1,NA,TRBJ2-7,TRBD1,TGCGCCAGCAGCCAAGAAGGTAGGACAGGGGGCTACGAGCAGTACTTC,CASSQEGRTGGYEQYF
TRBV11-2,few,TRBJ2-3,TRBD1,TGTGCCAGCAGCAAACCCGGGACAGGGGCTACGCAGTATTTT,CASSKPGTGATQYF